The 25 T cell receptor beta chains below come from one sample, sequenced in a study of blood T cell repertoires in COVID-19. Produced via immunoSEQ multiplex PCR; TCRdb's table is partial and in-frame only. Of 350,000 to 550,000 clones in the sample, 85% to 90% were seen once. Sequencing input: PBMCs or T cells enriched from blood (not recorded which). These TCRs come from a man aged 25 to 40 who had recovered from COVID-19.

The V gene is TRBV19, the J gene TRBJ2-7; TRBD1 aligns across 7 bases. Looked up from germline, CDR1 is LNHDA and CDR2 is SQIVND (reference sequence). The CDR3 loop spans 15 amino acids. V was pared by 5 bases and J by 0 bases, with 7 bases of the junction left unmatched. CDR3 in DNA: TGTGCCAGTAGTGCAGGACAGGCTCTCTCCTACGAGCAGTACTTC. This sequence encodes CASSAGQALSYEQYF.

V is TRBV7-9 and J is TRBJ1-1; tentatively, D is TRBD1 (5 bases). Germline V gives CDR1 SEHNR, CDR2 FQNEAQ (reference sequence). With 1 base removed from V and 7 bases from J, the gap between germline ends came to 13 bases. The CDR3 runs to 14 residues. The CDR3 DNA sequence: TGTGCCAGCAGCTTAGGGCAGGTCGGGGGTGAAGCTTTCTTT. This sequence encodes CASSLGQVGGEAFF.

The genes are TRBV29-1 and TRBJ2-7, with 10 bases aligning to TRBD2. The V gene end was trimmed by 6 bases and the J gene end by 4 bases; junction bases not matched to a gene: 9. The germline V gene encodes CDR1 SQVTM and CDR2 ANQGSEA. This CDR3 comprises 14 residues. The CDR3 DNA reads as TGCAGCGTCGCCGCTAGCGGGAGTCCGTACGAGCAGTACTTC. Protein sequence: CSVAASGSPYEQYF.

The rearrangement joins TRBV3-1 (or the pseudogene TRBV3-2) to TRBJ2-7; 11 positions match TRBD1. V gave up 5 bases and J gave up 4 bases; unmatched junction bases: 4. The germline V gene encodes CDR1 LGHDT and CDR2 YNNKEL (reference sequence). CDR3 length: 14 residues. The CDR3 is CASSNGQGAYEQYF. The CDR3, as DNA: TGTGCCAGCAGCAATGGACAGGGGGCGTACGAGCAGTACTTC.

The chain joins TRBV19 to TRBJ1-1; 9 nucleotides match TRBD1. CDR1 and CDR2 (germline): LNHDA, SQIVND (reference sequence). The CDR3 is 17 amino acids. The V and J ends lost 2 bases and 5 bases, in that order; junction bases with no gene match: 12. The DNA for the CDR3 is TGTGCCAGTAGTATAATCCCGATCGGACAGGGGAAAACTGAAGCTTTCTTT. Protein sequence: CASSIIPIGQGKTEAFF.

This sequence joins TRBV27 and TRBJ2-1; 12 positions agree with TRBD2. J lost 7 bases, V lost 7 bases, and 14 bases had no gene match. The CDR3 loop spans 17 amino acids. The germline gives CDR1 MNHEY, CDR2 SMNVEV (reference sequence). CDR3 amino acids: CASTETSGSYEANEQFF. CDR3 DNA: TGTGCCAGCACCGAGACTAGCGGGAGTTACGAGGCGAATGAGCAGTTCTTC.

The chain employs TRBV29-1 and TRBJ2-3, with 9 bases identical to TRBD1. Germline lookup yields CDR1 SQVTM and CDR2 ANQGSEA. J lost 6 bases, V lost 5 bases, and 3 bases had no gene match. The CDR3 sequence is 12 residues long. The CDR3 region has the DNA TGCAGCGTTCGACAGGGGGGGGATACGCAGTATTTT. Protein product: CSVRQGGDTQYF.

This chain uses TRBV12-3 or TRBV12-4 with TRBJ2-1, with TRBD2 matching 7 bases. There are 12 residues in the CDR3. Trimming at V came to 1 base and at J to 10 bases, leaving 1 base not matched to a gene. DNA for the CDR3: TGTGCCAGCAGTTTAGGGGGACTAGAGCAGTTCTTC. It yields the protein CASSLGGLEQFF.

The count of this clone is one. The chain has TRBV23-1 and TRBJ2-7; D is perhaps TRBD1 (6 bases). TRBV23-1 is identified as an open reading frame with a role that is uncertain. V was pared by 0 bases and J by 4 bases, with 22 bases between. The CDR3 extends over 18 amino acids. CDR3 sequence: CASSQSGRRGVILYEQYF. The CDR3 DNA reads as TGCGCCAGCAGTCAATCGGGGCGCAGGGGTGTTATTCTGTACGAGCAGTACTTC.

The chain joins TRBV12-1 to TRBJ2-1; the D call TRBD2 from the table was never checked on the DNA. TRBV12-1 is classified as a pseudogene. The CDR3 length is 18 residues. The CDR3 nucleotides are TGTGCCAGCAGCTTTACCACTAGCGGGTGCGGACAACCGAGTGAGCAGTTCTTC. This codes for CASSFTTSGCGQPSEQFF.

This chain uses TRBV6-6 with TRBJ1-1, with 8 bases matching TRBD1. CDR1 is MNHNY, CDR2 SVGAGI, per germline (reference sequence). This CDR3 has 14 amino acids. V shed 6 bases and J 1 base; nucleotides not matched to a gene: 4. The CDR3 spells CASRDRVGNTEAFF. In nucleotides, the CDR3 is TGTGCCAGCAGGGACAGGGTAGGGAACACTGAAGCTTTCTTT.

V is TRBV11-2 and J is TRBJ2-3; D might be TRBD2 (7 bases). The ends were cut back, 3 bases at V and 6 bases at J, with 13 bases in the middle. There are 14 residues in the CDR3. Germline assignment: CDR1 SGHAT and CDR2 FQNNGV. DNA for the CDR3: TGTGCCAGCAGCTTGGGGGGGGCATCGGATACGCAGTATTTT. It encodes CASSLGGASDTQYF. The complete variable domain, with remaining parts taken from reference TRBV11-2 and TRBJ2-3, reads EAGVAQSPRYKIIEKRQSVAFWCNPISGHATLYWYQQILGQGPKLLIQFQNNGVVDDSQLPKDRFSAERLKGVDSTLKIQPAKLEDSAVYLCASSLGGASDTQYFGPGTRLTVL.

The gene calls are TRBV18 and TRBJ2-2, with TRBD2 matching over 10 bases. Per the germline V gene, CDR1 is KGHSH and CDR2 is LQKENI. The trim removed 6 bases at V and 4 bases at J, leaving 5 bases unmatched. This CDR3 region has 15 residues. Here the CDR3 DNA reads TGTGCCAGCTCCCACTTAGCGGGAGGCACCGGGGAGCTGTTTTTT. This codes for CASSHLAGGTGELFF.

CDR3 DNA: TGTGCCAGCAGCCAAGATACAGGAGGGAACTACGAGCAGTACTTC. The encoded protein is CASSQDTGGNYEQYF. The chain joins TRBV4-2 to TRBJ2-7, with a possible D match to TRBD2 (6 bases). Germline V gene data show CDR1 as LGHNA and CDR2 as YNFKEQ. CDR3 length: 15 amino acids. The V gene lost 0 bases and the J gene lost 3 bases, with 12 bases spanning the gap.

V is TRBV28 and J is TRBJ1-6; 11 positions agree with TRBD1. The junction had 9 bases not matched to a gene; V was cut back by 4 bases and J by 10 bases. Germline V lookup: CDR1 MDHEN, CDR2 SYDVKM. CDR3 length: 16 residues. CDR3 amino acids: CASSSYGTGGFSPLHF. The CDR3 bases are TGTGCCAGCAGTTCGTACGGGACAGGGGGTTTCTCACCCCTCCACTTT.

A single count supports this clone. The chain employs TRBV6-1 and TRBJ1-5, with D perhaps TRBD1 (5 bases). Between the trimmed V and J ends, which lost 3 bases and 8 bases, there was a span of 17 bases. Germline values: CDR1 MNHNS, CDR2 SASEGT. The CDR3 loop spans 15 amino acids. CDR3 in amino acids: CASSDKDRPGEPQHF. CDR3 DNA: TGTGCCAGCAGTGACAAAGACAGACCTGGTGAGCCCCAGCATTTT.

The chain recombines TRBV4-2 with TRBJ2-5; D is uncertain. The CDR3 sequence is 13 residues long. Germline V gene lookup returns CDR1 LGHNA and CDR2 YNFKEQ. V was pared by 0 bases and J by 2 bases, with 4 bases between. CDR3: CASSQDEQETQYF. In nucleotides, the CDR3 is TGTGCCAGCAGCCAAGACGAGCAAGAGACCCAGTACTTC.

CDR3 residues: CASSSRTSEYEQYF. The DNA of the CDR3 is TGTGCCAGCAGCTCCCGGACTAGCGAATACGAGCAGTACTTC. V gene TRBV5-4 combines with J gene TRBJ2-7; TRBD2 matches at 9 bases. The CDR3 is 14 residues long. The V gene end was trimmed by 3 bases and the J gene end by 4 bases; junction bases not matched to a gene: 5. Germline-derived CDR1 and CDR2 are SGHNT and YYREEE (reference sequence).

V and J are TRBV5-1 and TRBJ2-7; 12 bases line up with TRBD1. V shed 1 base and J 7 bases; nucleotides not matched to a gene: 6. This CDR3 region has 15 residues. From germline, CDR1 is SGHRS and CDR2 YFSETQ. CDR3 sequence (DNA): TGCGCCAGCAGCTTGAGGGGACAGGGGGCGGAAGAGCAGTACTTC. Translated: CASSLRGQGAEEQYF. The variable domain in full, completed from reference TRBV5-1 and TRBJ2-7, reads KAGVTQTPRYLIKTRGQQVTLSCSPISGHRSVSWYQQTPGQGLQFLFEYFSETQRNKGNFPGRFSGRQFSNSRSEMNVSTLELGDSALYLCASSLRGQGAEEQYFGPGTRLTVT.

V and J are TRBV28 and TRBJ2-1, with TRBD2 as a possible D gene (6 bases). Germline CDR1 is MDHEN and CDR2 is SYDVKM. Trimming stripped 6 bases from V and 7 bases from J, with 25 bases between. The CDR3 contains 17 residues. The CDR3 DNA reads as TGTGCCAGCAGCTCTCGACTAGTGCCCAATCGTCGTAATGAGCAGTTCTTC. It yields the protein CASSSRLVPNRRNEQFF.

The rearrangement uses TRBV19 and TRBJ2-1; 11 bases line up with TRBD2. This CDR3 contains 13 residues. Germline lookup yields CDR1 LNHDA and CDR2 SQIVND (reference sequence). With 6 bases clipped from V and 8 bases from J, the junction kept 3 bases outside the gene matches. The chain's CDR3 is CASRLAGADEQFF. The CDR3 nucleotides are TGTGCCAGTAGACTAGCGGGAGCGGATGAGCAGTTCTTC.

The J gene is TRBJ1-5, the V gene TRBV29-1; possible D gene TRBD1, 5 bases. Germline CDR1 is SQVTM and CDR2 is ANQGSEA. The V gene lost 2 bases and the J gene lost 7 bases, with 12 bases spanning the gap. The CDR3 runs to 13 residues. Written as DNA, the CDR3 is TGCAGCGTTGAAACGGGGGAAGGGCAGCCCCAGCATTTT. Translated, it gives CSVETGEGQPQHF.

This clone was seen a handful of times. This chain uses TRBV19 with TRBJ1-5, with D possibly matching TRBD1 (5 bases). The germline V gene encodes CDR1 LNHDA and CDR2 SQIVND (reference sequence). The CDR3 has 15 residues. V was clipped by 3 bases and J by 3 bases, with 12 bases between them. As DNA, the CDR3 is TGTGCCAGTAGTATCGGAGGGGAGGCCAATCAGCCCCAGCATTTT. Amino acid sequence: CASSIGGEANQPQHF.

The chain employs TRBV6-4 and TRBJ1-1; D gene ambiguous. The CDR3 totals 14 residues. CDR1 is MRHNA, CDR2 SNTAGT, per germline. The ends were cut back, 0 bases at V and 9 bases at J, with 14 bases in the middle. The CDR3 region has the DNA TGTGCCAGCAGTGACTCGACAAGCGGAGGCAAAGCTTTCTTT. This codes for CASSDSTSGGKAFF.

This chain joins TRBV7-9 and TRBJ1-6, with unresolved D. Germline V CDR1 and CDR2: SEHNR, FQNEAQ (reference sequence). The CDR3 extends over 12 amino acids. Trimming left V 5 bases short and J 12 bases short, with 11 bases between. The CDR3 is CASSREPGPLHF. CDR3 nucleotide sequence: TGTGCCAGCAGCAGAGAGCCGGGACCCCTCCACTTT.